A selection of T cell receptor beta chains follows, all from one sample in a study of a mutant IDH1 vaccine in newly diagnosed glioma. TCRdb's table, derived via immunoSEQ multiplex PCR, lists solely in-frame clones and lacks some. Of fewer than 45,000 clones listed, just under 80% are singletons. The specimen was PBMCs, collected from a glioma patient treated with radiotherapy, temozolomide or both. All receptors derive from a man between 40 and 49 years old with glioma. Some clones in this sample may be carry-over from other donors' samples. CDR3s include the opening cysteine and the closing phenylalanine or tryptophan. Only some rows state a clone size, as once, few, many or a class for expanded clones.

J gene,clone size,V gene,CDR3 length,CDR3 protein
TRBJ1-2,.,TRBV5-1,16,CASSGLQGTHNYGYTF
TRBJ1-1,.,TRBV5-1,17,CASSSDRGGSGNTEAFF
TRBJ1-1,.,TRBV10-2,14,CASSGDRGVTEAFF
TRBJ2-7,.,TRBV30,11,CAWTLGAEQHF
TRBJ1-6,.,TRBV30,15,CAWSAGLSYNSPLHF
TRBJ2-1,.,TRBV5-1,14,CASSLAGRYNEQFF
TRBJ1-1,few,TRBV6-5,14,CASRYEGGYTEAFF
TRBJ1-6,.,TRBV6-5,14,CASSYEGGQSPLHF
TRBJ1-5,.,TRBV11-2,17,CASSSTGGIGSRQPQHF
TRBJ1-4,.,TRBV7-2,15,CASSLNAGGDEKLFF
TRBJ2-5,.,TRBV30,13,CAWSARGGKTQYF
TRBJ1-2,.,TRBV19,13,CASSKGENYGYTF
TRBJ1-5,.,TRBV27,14,CASSLSLGNQPQHF
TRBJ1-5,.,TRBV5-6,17,CASSWGWGAKSNQPQHF
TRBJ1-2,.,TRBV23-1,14,CASPWAWLGGGYTF
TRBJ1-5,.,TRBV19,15,CASSRANRGDQPQHF
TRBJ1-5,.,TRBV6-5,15,CASSYNRGFNQPQHF
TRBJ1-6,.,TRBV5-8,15,CASSLGQIYNSPLHF
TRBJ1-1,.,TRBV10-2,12,CASMGSNTEAFF
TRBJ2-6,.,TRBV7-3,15,CASSRQDSGANVLTF
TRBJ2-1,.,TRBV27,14,CASRLGISYNEQFF
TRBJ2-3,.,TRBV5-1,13,CASSLDSTDTQYF